This T cell receptor beta chain derives from a study of spatial heterogeneity in lung cancer. Time point of the sample: sample taken at primary tumor resection. Unsorted whole RNA from tumor, nontumor lung or frozen PBMC underwent sequencing. Individual TCR cDNA molecules each bore their own unique molecular identifier. Each CDR3 protein gets one entry after TCRdb re-called the 5' RACE reads with MiXCR. The data show about 85,000 distinct CDR3 sequences, approximately 18% seen once. Specimen: PBMCs, collected at surgery. This clonotype was sampled from a male donor with early-stage non-small cell lung cancer.

DNA for the CDR3: TGCGCCAGCAGCCAAGACCCGGTGGACAGGGGGCGCGGAGATACGCAGTATTTT. This translates into CASSQDPVDRGRGDTQYF. V and J are TRBV4-3 and TRBJ2-3; 11 bases line up with TRBD1. J was trimmed by 5 bases and V by 0 bases; bases with no gene match: 10. The CDR3 totals 18 residues. Germline-derived CDR1 and CDR2 are LGHNA and YSLEER.